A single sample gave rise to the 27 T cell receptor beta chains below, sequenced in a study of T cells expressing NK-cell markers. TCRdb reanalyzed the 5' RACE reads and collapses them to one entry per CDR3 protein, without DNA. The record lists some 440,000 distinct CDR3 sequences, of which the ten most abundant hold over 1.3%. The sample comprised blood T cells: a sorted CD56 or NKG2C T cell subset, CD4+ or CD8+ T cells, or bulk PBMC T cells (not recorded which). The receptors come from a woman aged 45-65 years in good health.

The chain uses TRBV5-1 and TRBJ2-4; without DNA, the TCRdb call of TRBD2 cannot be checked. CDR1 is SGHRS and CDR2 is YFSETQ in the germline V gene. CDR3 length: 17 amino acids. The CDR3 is CASSPGTSALAKNIQYF.

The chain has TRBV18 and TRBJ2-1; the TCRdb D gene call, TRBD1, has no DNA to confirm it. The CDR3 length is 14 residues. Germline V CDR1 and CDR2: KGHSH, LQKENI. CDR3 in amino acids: CASSRDREHNEQFF.

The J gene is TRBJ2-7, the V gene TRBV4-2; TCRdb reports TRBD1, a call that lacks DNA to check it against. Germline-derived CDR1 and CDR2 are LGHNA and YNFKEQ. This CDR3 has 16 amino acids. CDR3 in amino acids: CASSQLGGGGSYEQYF.

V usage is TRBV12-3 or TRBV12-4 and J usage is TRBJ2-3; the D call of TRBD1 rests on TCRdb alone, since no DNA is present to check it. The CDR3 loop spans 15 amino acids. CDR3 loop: CASSFPGGNTDTQYF.

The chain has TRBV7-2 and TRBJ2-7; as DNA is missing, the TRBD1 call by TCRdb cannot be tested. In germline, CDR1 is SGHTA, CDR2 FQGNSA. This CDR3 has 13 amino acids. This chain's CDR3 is CASVWTGAYEQYF.

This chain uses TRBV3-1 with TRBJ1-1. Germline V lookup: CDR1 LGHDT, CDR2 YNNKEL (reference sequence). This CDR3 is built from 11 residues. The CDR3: CASGSARQAFF.

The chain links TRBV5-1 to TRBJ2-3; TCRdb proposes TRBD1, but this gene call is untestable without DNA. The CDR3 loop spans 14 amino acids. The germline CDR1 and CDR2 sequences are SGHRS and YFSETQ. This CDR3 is CASSLAVPPNTQYF. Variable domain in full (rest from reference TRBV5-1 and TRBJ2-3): KAGVTQTPRYLIKTRGQQVTLSCSPISGHRSVSWYQQTPGQGLQFLFEYFSETQRNKGNFPGRFSGRQFSNSRSEMNVSTLELGDSALYLCASSLAVPPNTQYFGPGTRLTVL.

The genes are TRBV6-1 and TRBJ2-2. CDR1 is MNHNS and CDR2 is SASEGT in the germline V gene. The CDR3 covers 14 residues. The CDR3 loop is CASKERRNTGELFF.

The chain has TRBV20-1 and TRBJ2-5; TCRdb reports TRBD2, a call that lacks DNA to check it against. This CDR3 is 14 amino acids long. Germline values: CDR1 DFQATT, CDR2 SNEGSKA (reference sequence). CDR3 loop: CSAAVPGLQETQYF.

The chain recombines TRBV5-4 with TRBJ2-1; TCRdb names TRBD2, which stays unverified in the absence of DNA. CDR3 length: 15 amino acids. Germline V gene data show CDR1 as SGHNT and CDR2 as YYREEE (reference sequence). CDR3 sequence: CASSLGGGRINEQFF.

CDR3 region: CASSPEARVRDTQYF. This chain uses TRBV5-1 with TRBJ2-3; TCRdb proposes TRBD1, but this gene call is untestable without DNA. The CDR3 totals 15 residues. In germline, CDR1 is SGHRS, CDR2 YFSETQ.

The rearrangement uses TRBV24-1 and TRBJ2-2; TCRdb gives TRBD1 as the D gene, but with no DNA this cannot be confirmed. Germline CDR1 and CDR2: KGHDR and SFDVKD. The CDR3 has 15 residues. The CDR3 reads CATSPRGGYTGELFF.

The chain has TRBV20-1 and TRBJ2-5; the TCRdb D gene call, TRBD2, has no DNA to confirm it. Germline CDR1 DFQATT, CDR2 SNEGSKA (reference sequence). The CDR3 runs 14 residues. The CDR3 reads CSARTPSGQETQYF.

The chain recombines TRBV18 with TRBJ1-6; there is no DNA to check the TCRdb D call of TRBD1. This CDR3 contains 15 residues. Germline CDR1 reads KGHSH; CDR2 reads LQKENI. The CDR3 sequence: CASSPNRAGISPLHF.

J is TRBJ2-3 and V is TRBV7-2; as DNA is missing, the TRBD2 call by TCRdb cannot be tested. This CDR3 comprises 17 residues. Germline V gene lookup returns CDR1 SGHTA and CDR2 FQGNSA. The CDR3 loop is CASSPELAGGYTDTQYF.

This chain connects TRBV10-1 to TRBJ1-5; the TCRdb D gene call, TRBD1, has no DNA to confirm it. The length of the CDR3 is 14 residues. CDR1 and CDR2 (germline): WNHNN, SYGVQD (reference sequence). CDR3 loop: CASSASGWGQPQHF.

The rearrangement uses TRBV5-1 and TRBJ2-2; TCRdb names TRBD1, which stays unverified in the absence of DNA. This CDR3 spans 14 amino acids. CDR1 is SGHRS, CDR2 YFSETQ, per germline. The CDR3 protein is CASRLTGRTGELFF.

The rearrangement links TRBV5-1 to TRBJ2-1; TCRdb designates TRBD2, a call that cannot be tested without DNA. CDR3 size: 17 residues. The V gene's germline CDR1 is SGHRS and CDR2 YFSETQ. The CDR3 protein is CASSLAGSGRAYNEQFF.

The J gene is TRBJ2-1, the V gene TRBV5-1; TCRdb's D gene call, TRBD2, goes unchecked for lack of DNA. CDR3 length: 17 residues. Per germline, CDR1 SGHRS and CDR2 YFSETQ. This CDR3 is CATGTSGASSSYNEQFF.

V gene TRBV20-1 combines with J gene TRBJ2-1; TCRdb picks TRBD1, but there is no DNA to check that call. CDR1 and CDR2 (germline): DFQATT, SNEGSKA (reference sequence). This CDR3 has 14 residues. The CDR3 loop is CSARAPRGTGAQFF.

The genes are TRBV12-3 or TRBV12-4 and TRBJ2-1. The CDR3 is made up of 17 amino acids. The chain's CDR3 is CASSLHRSRSSYNEQFF.

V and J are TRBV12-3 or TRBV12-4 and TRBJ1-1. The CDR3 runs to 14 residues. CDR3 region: CASSWGAGPTEAFF.

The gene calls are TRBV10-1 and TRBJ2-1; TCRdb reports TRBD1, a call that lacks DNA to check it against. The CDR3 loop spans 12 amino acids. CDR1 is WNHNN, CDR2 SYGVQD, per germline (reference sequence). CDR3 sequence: CASSGGGGEQFF.

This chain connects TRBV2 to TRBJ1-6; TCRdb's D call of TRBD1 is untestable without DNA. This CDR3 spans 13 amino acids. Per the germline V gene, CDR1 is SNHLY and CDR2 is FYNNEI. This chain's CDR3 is CAPSGQPNSPLHF. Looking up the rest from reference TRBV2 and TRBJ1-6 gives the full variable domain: EPEVTQTPSHQVTQMGQEVILRCVPISNHLYFYWYRQILGQKVEFLVSFYNNEISEKSEIFDDQFSVERPDGSNFTLKIRSTKLEDSAMYFCAPSGQPNSPLHFGNGTRLTVT.

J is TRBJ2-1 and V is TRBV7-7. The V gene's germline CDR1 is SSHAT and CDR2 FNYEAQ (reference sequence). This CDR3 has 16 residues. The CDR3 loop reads CASSLSGGSSYNEQFF.

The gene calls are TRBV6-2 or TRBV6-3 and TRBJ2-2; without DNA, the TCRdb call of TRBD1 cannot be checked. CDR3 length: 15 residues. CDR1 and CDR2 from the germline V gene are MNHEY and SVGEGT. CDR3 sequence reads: CASSYRSGGTGELFF.

The CDR3 loop is CASSLGQISGNTIYF. V is TRBV5-1 and J is TRBJ1-3. Germline CDR1 SGHRS, CDR2 YFSETQ. CDR3 length: 15 residues.